What follows are 6 T cell receptor beta chains derived from one specimen sequenced in a study of CD8 T cell repertoires and HIV-1 epitope variants. The antigens for these receptors are not known. The table came from immunoSEQ multiplex PCR; TCRdb's copy has only in-frame clones and leaves some out. The table lists thousands of clones, around 69% of them singletons. The specimen sequenced was cultured CD8+ T cells derived from PBMCs. These receptors were collected from a male donor with HIV.

This clone has only a few counts. Additional DNA sequences in this sample encode the identical CDR3. The V and J genes are TRBV28 and TRBJ2-7, with TRBD2 identical over 12 bases. Looked up from germline, CDR1 is MDHEN and CDR2 is SYDVKM. V was pared by 2 bases and J by 7 bases, with 9 bases of the junction left unmatched. This CDR3 has 16 residues. The CDR3 sequence: CASSLLLAGGPGEQYF. CDR3 in DNA: TGTGCCAGCAGTTTACTTCTAGCGGGGGGGCCCGGGGAGCAGTACTTC.

This chain connects TRBV7-9 to TRBJ1-5; D is uncertain. This CDR3 region has 17 residues. Germline-derived CDR1 and CDR2 are SEHNR and FQNEAQ (reference sequence). The V end lost 0 bases, the J end lost 2 bases, and 14 bases lay between the germline ends. The CDR3, as DNA: TGTGCCAGCAGCTTAGCCCAGGACGGTTTAGGCAATCAGCCCCAGCATTTT. This encodes CASSLAQDGLGNQPQHF.

The count of this clone is one. The chain uses TRBV29-1 and TRBJ1-2, with D hard to call. This CDR3 is built from 14 residues. Germline CDR1 is SQVTM and CDR2 is ANQGSEA. V was clipped by 2 bases and J by 0 bases, with 10 bases between them. CDR3 in amino acids: CSVESETANYGYTF. The DNA for the CDR3 is TGCAGCGTTGAAAGTGAGACCGCTAACTATGGCTACACCTTC.

The rearrangement joins TRBV11-3 to TRBJ2-1; D perhaps matches TRBD2 (6 bases). This CDR3 spans 13 amino acids. Trimming took 3 bases from V and 6 from J, leaving 9 bases between them. The V gene's germline CDR1 is SGHNT and CDR2 YENEEA. The CDR3 loop reads CASSFEGGNEQFF. The DNA of the CDR3 is TGTGCCAGCAGCTTTGAGGGAGGCAATGAGCAGTTCTTC.

The chain employs TRBV27 and TRBJ2-3; 9 nucleotides align to TRBD2. The CDR3 totals 16 residues. Unmatched junction bases numbered 2, after V lost 0 bases and J lost 1 base. Germline V gives CDR1 MNHEY, CDR2 SMNVEV (reference sequence). The CDR3 nucleotides are TGTGCCAGCAGTTTATCCCCTAGCGGGGGCACAGATACGCAGTATTTT. Its translation is CASSLSPSGGTDTQYF.

This chain links TRBV10-3 with TRBJ2-7; the D gene could be TRBD1 or TRBD2 (5 bases each). CDR3 length: 13 amino acids. The V gene's germline CDR1 is ENHRY and CDR2 SYGVKD. V was trimmed by 2 bases and J by 13 bases, leaving 18 bases between them. As DNA, the CDR3 is TGTGCCATCAGTGAGGATCGCTGGGGACCGCAATACTTC. This encodes CAISEDRWGPQYF.